A selection of T cell receptor beta chains follows, all from one sample in a study of T cell changes during pregnancy in multiple sclerosis. The method was immunoSEQ multiplex PCR; TCRdb's version includes in-frame clones alone and lacks a portion of them. The data contain 45,000 to 65,000 clones, over 90% of them singletons. Sequences were derived from CD8+ T cells from peripheral blood mononuclear cells, sampled in the third trimester of pregnancy. The receptors here all came from a female donor with multiple sclerosis, enrolled in a pregnancy study. CDR3s include the opening cysteine and the closing phenylalanine or tryptophan. Fields, in order: V gene, J gene, D gene, clone size, CDR3 DNA, CDR3 protein. A D gene is named only where the DNA matches it firmly. A clone size is listed for some rows: how often the clone was seen (once, few, many), or a class if it is expanded.

V: TRBV5-4
J: TRBJ2-7
D: TRBD2
size: -
DNA: TGTGCCAGCAGCCCCGGACTAGCCTCATACGAGCAGTACTTC
CDR3: CASSPGLASYEQYF

V: TRBV5-1
J: TRBJ2-1
D: TRBD2
size: -
DNA: TGCGCCAGCCGCCCCAGACTAGCGGGATACAATGAGCAGTTCTTC
CDR3: CASRPRLAGYNEQFF

V: TRBV6-1
J: TRBJ2-7
D: TRBD2
size: -
DNA: TGTGCCAGCAGCCAAAAGCGACTAGCGGCCTACGAGCAGTACTTC
CDR3: CASSQKRLAAYEQYF

V: TRBV2
J: TRBJ2-7
D: TRBD1
size: -
DNA: TGTGCCAGCAGTTGGGACAGGGGCTACGAGCAGTACTTC
CDR3: CASSWDRGYEQYF

V: TRBV6-1
J: TRBJ2-7
D: TRBD2
size: -
DNA: TGTGCCAGCAGTGCCCGCGGGGGGACTAGCCCCTCCTACGAGCAGTACTTC
CDR3: CASSARGGTSPSYEQYF

V: TRBV7-8
J: TRBJ2-1
D: -
size: -
DNA: TGTGCCAGCAGTGTGAGCCGCGATTTAGTGGTTGGGTTCTTC
CDR3: CASSVSRDLVVGFF

V: TRBV19
J: TRBJ2-3
D: -
size: -
DNA: TGTGCCAGTAGTATAACGTCAGGTAGCACAGATACGCAGTATTTT
CDR3: CASSITSGSTDTQYF

V: TRBV5-5
J: TRBJ1-1
D: TRBD1
size: -
DNA: TGTGCCAGCAGTTTAACAGGGGCCGCCATGAACACTGAAGCTTTCTTT
CDR3: CASSLTGAAMNTEAFF

V: TRBV27
J: TRBJ2-7
D: -
size: -
DNA: TGTGCCAGCGCTCCAACGGTATCCTACGAGCAGTACTTC
CDR3: CASAPTVSYEQYF

V: TRBV5-1
J: TRBJ1-2
D: -
size: -
DNA: TGCGCCAGCAGCTCCCGACAGCCGACTAGTTATGGCTACACCTTC
CDR3: CASSSRQPTSYGYTF

V: TRBV14
J: TRBJ1-2
D: TRBD1
size: -
DNA: TGTGCCAGCAGCCCCCGGGACAGGGGGGTCGGCTACACCTTC
CDR3: CASSPRDRGVGYTF

V: TRBV5-4
J: TRBJ2-7
D: -
size: -
DNA: TGTGCCAGCAGCTCCATTCCGGGATCCGTCTACGAGCAGTACTTC
CDR3: CASSSIPGSVYEQYF

V: TRBV29-1
J: TRBJ2-1
D: -
size: -
DNA: TGCAGCGTTGAAAGAACAGGACGCTCCTACAATGAGCAGTTCTTC
CDR3: CSVERTGRSYNEQFF

V: TRBV27
J: TRBJ2-5
D: TRBD2
size: -
DNA: TGTGCCAGCAGTTTATATCTAGCGGGAGAGACCCAGTACTTC
CDR3: CASSLYLAGETQYF

V: TRBV19
J: TRBJ2-4
D: -
size: -
DNA: TGTGCCTGCGGGGGCAACATTCAGTACTTC
CDR3: CACGGNIQYF

V: TRBV9
J: TRBJ2-3
D: -
size: -
DNA: TGTGCCAGCAGCGTAGGAGGGCAGGCAGATACGCAGTATTTT
CDR3: CASSVGGQADTQYF

V: TRBV2
J: TRBJ2-2
D: -
size: -
DNA: TGTGCCAGCACCAACCCCACAGGTCGGGCCGGGGAGCTGTTTTTT
CDR3: CASTNPTGRAGELFF

V: TRBV4-3
J: TRBJ2-1
D: -
size: -
DNA: TGCGCCAGCAGCCAAGATAGTGGGGACACCTACAATGAGCAGTTCTTC
CDR3: CASSQDSGDTYNEQFF

V: TRBV5-1
J: TRBJ2-7
D: TRBD1
size: -
DNA: TGCGCCAGCAGCTTAACAGGGGCATACGAGCAGTACTTC
CDR3: CASSLTGAYEQYF

V: TRBV10-3
J: TRBJ2-1
D: -
size: -
DNA: TGTGCCATCAGTGCTAAGGAGGGGGCCTCCTACAATGAGCAGTTCTTC
CDR3: CAISAKEGASYNEQFF

V: TRBV4-3
J: TRBJ2-7
D: -
size: once
DNA: TGCGCCAGCAGCCAAGATCTTCACTCATCCTACGAGCAGTACTTC
CDR3: CASSQDLHSSYEQYF

V: TRBV11-2
J: TRBJ1-5
D: TRBD1
size: few
DNA: TGTGCCAGCAGCCAAACAGGGGTCCTCCAGCCCCAGCATTTT
CDR3: CASSQTGVLQPQHF

V: TRBV5-1
J: TRBJ2-2
D: -
size: -
DNA: TGCGCCACCAGGAACGGGAACACCGGGGAGCTGTTTTTT
CDR3: CATRNGNTGELFF

V: TRBV29-1
J: TRBJ2-3
D: -
size: -
DNA: TGCAGCGTTGAAGGACAGCGCACAGATACGCAGTATTTT
CDR3: CSVEGQRTDTQYF

V: TRBV13
J: TRBJ2-1
D: TRBD2
size: once
DNA: TGTGCCAGCAGCTTAGAACCGGGACTAGTAAACAATGAGCAGTTCTTC
CDR3: CASSLEPGLVNNEQFF

V: TRBV19
J: TRBJ2-1
D: TRBD2
size: -
DNA: TGTGCCAGTAGTACCTCCTCACTAGCGGGAGGGTACAATGAGCAGTTCTTC
CDR3: CASSTSSLAGGYNEQFF

V: TRBV21-1
J: TRBJ1-5
D: -
size: -
DNA: TGTGCCAGCAGCAAAGGGCAACAGGTGGACCAGCCCCAGCATTTT
CDR3: CASSKGQQVDQPQHF

V: TRBV28
J: TRBJ1-2
D: -
size: -
DNA: TGTGCCAGCAGTTTTGCTGCGACAGTTTCTGATGGCTACACCTTC
CDR3: CASSFAATVSDGYTF

V: TRBV27
J: TRBJ2-3
D: TRBD2
size: once
DNA: TGTGCCAGCAGTTCCGGAGCGGGGGCGGGAGATACGCAGTATTTT
CDR3: CASSSGAGAGDTQYF

V: TRBV4-3
J: TRBJ1-5
D: -
size: -
DNA: TGCGCCAGCAGCCAAGATCGCCAGCAGCCCCAGCATTTT
CDR3: CASSQDRQQPQHF

V: TRBV27
J: TRBJ2-1
D: -
size: -
DNA: TGTGCCTCCGCAGGGCTTATCGATGAGCAGTTCTTC
CDR3: CASAGLIDEQFF

V: TRBV19
J: TRBJ2-7
D: TRBD1
size: -
DNA: TGTGCCAGTGAGCAGGGGGCTCAGCAGTACTTC
CDR3: CASEQGAQQYF

V: TRBV6-5
J: TRBJ2-2
D: -
size: -
DNA: TGTGCCAGCTGCCTAGCCAACACCGGGGAGCTGTTTTTT
CDR3: CASCLANTGELFF